The sequence of this T cell receptor (beta chain) was determined in a study of blood T cell repertoires in COVID-19. Study-level information: Collection of acute and convalescent COVID-19 samples took place in the United States, Italy and Spain.

The CDR3 totals 13 residues. The ends lost 6 bases at V and 7 bases at J; junction bases unmatched: 7. Enrollees, roughly 18 to 90 years old, lived in 24 US areas. Allocation to cohorts depended on clinical history reported by the participants. Per the study methods: Quantification of nucleated cells was approximated via reference gene primer amplification. This table comes from immunoSEQ multiplex PCR, and its TCRdb copy is limited to in-frame clones, with some not included. V, J and clone size are taken as reported in that table, and D and trimming were inferred from the DNA itself. There are roughly 200,000 clones in the sample; around 85% occur only once, and more than 5% lies in the top ten.

The sample was PBMCs or T cells enriched from blood (not recorded which). This chain joins TRBV12-3 or TRBV12-4 and TRBJ2-5, with 8 bases lining up with TRBD2. The sequence derives from a man between 40 and 49 years old who had recovered from COVID-19. The DNA of the CDR3 is TGTGCCAGCAGACCGGGACTAGAGGGGACCCAGTACTTC. Amino acid sequence: CASRPGLEGTQYF.